This is a list of T cell receptor beta chains from one sample in a study of shared clonotypes between healthy human individuals. Measured with immunoSEQ multiplex PCR; TCRdb has only the in-frame clones, and not every one. The sample shows around 980,000 clones, about four fifths of them seen only once. Input material: memory CD4+ T cells from PBMCs. The receptors come from a man aged 18 to 35 in good health. Some clones in this sample may be carry-over from other donors' samples. Each CDR3 is given with its conserved first and last residue. Fields, in order: D gene, V gene, J gene, clone size, CDR3 protein, CDR3 DNA. The D gene is left open where the match is weak. For some rows the clone size is stated as once, few or many, or as a class when expanded; others skip it.

D: TRBD1
V: TRBV10-3
J: TRBJ1-2
size: NA
CDR3: CAIRLTGNNYGYTF
DNA: TGTGCCATCAGACTGACAGGGAATAACTATGGCTACACCTTC

D: NA
V: TRBV7-8
J: TRBJ1-5
size: NA
CDR3: CASSLGDTIQPQHF
DNA: TGTGCCAGCAGCTTAGGGGACACCATACAGCCCCAGCATTTT

D: NA
V: TRBV27
J: TRBJ2-7
size: NA
CDR3: CASSSPRGPTPYEQYF
DNA: TGTGCCAGCAGTTCCCCCCGGGGCCCCACTCCCTACGAGCAGTACTTC

D: NA
V: TRBV18
J: TRBJ2-1
size: once
CDR3: CASSLGPYNEQFF
DNA: TGTGCCAGCTCACTCGGACCGTACAATGAGCAGTTCTTC

D: TRBD2
V: TRBV6-1
J: TRBJ2-3
size: NA
CDR3: CASRRGDYLTDTQYF
DNA: TGTGCCAGCAGGAGAGGGGACTACCTCACAGATACGCAGTATTTT

D: TRBD1
V: TRBV4-3
J: TRBJ2-1
size: NA
CDR3: CASSQDTGTGGVNEQFF
DNA: TGCGCCAGCAGCCAAGATACCGGGACAGGGGGGGTCAATGAGCAGTTCTTC

D: NA
V: TRBV14
J: TRBJ1-4
size: NA
CDR3: CASSHASEKLFF
DNA: TGTGCCAGCAGCCATGCTTCTGAAAAACTGTTTTTT

D: NA
V: TRBV30
J: TRBJ1-3
size: few
CDR3: CACCGSGNTIYF
DNA: TGTGCCTGTTGCGGTTCTGGAAACACCATATATTTT

D: NA
V: TRBV30
J: TRBJ1-2
size: NA
CDR3: CAWRLKGDNYGYTF
DNA: TGTGCCTGGAGGCTTAAGGGCGACAACTATGGCTACACCTTC

D: NA
V: TRBV7-9
J: TRBJ2-5
size: once
CDR3: CASSPGGRGQETQYF
DNA: TGTGCCAGCAGCCCCGGGGGGCGGGGCCAAGAGACCCAGTACTTC

D: NA
V: TRBV5-5
J: TRBJ2-3
size: NA
CDR3: CASSRGLYTDTQYF
DNA: TGTGCCAGCAGCCGGGGACTGTACACAGATACGCAGTATTTT

D: NA
V: TRBV27
J: TRBJ2-1
size: NA
CDR3: CASRAGGGWVNEQFF
DNA: TGTGCCAGCAGGGCGGGTGGGGGCTGGGTGAATGAGCAGTTCTTC

D: NA
V: TRBV5-1
J: TRBJ2-1
size: NA
CDR3: CASSPEGNSYNEQFF
DNA: TGCGCCAGCAGCCCGGAGGGGAACTCCTACAATGAGCAGTTCTTC

D: NA
V: TRBV27
J: TRBJ2-2
size: once
CDR3: CASSLLAGHGELFF
DNA: TGTGCCAGCAGTTTATTGGCGGGACACGGGGAGCTGTTTTTT

D: NA
V: TRBV7-3
J: TRBJ2-5
size: NA
CDR3: CASSLGGIHTETQYF
DNA: TGTGCCAGCAGCTTAGGGGGAATTCATACAGAGACCCAGTACTTC

D: NA
V: TRBV19
J: TRBJ2-4
size: once
CDR3: CASTLSLGLAKNIQYF
DNA: TGTGCCAGTACCCTGAGTCTGGGTTTAGCCAAAAACATTCAGTACTTC

D: TRBD2
V: TRBV13
J: TRBJ2-7
size: few
CDR3: CASSRGGRASSSYEQYF
DNA: TGTGCCAGCAGCAGGGGCGGGAGGGCCTCCTCCTCCTACGAGCAGTACTTC

D: NA
V: TRBV28
J: TRBJ1-2
size: NA
CDR3: CASQEGRGGYTF
DNA: TGTGCCAGCCAAGAGGGGAGGGGAGGCTACACCTTC

D: NA
V: TRBV28
J: TRBJ1-2
size: once
CDR3: CASSVAGGRKTNGYTF
DNA: TGTGCCAGCAGTGTCGCGGGAGGCAGGAAAACGAATGGCTACACCTTC

D: NA
V: TRBV2
J: TRBJ1-4
size: NA
CDR3: CASAGTATNEKLFF
DNA: TGTGCCAGCGCAGGGACTGCAACTAATGAAAAACTGTTTTTT

D: NA
V: TRBV30
J: TRBJ1-1
size: NA
CDR3: CAWTATYRGTEAFF
DNA: TGTGCCTGGACGGCGACCTACCGAGGTACTGAAGCTTTCTTT

D: NA
V: TRBV6-1
J: TRBJ2-3
size: NA
CDR3: CASSEVEADTQYF
DNA: TGTGCCAGCAGTGAAGTTGAGGCAGATACGCAGTATTTT

D: NA
V: TRBV29-1
J: TRBJ2-7
size: NA
CDR3: CSVERGNEQYF
DNA: TGCAGCGTTGAACGTGGGAACGAGCAGTACTTC

D: TRBD1
V: TRBV15
J: TRBJ2-5
size: NA
CDR3: CATSNRDRGKETQYF
DNA: TGTGCCACCAGCAACCGGGACAGGGGAAAAGAGACCCAGTACTTC

D: NA
V: TRBV2
J: TRBJ1-5
size: NA
CDR3: CLTRPNSNQPQHF
DNA: TGCCTCACGCGGCCTAATAGCAATCAGCCCCAGCATTTT

D: NA
V: TRBV11-2
J: TRBJ2-5
size: NA
CDR3: CASSLGSGAETQYF
DNA: TGTGCCAGCAGCTTAGGATCAGGGGCAGAGACCCAGTACTTC

D: TRBD1
V: TRBV28
J: TRBJ1-3
size: NA
CDR3: CASSPHRGQFDNTIYF
DNA: TGTGCCAGCAGCCCACATCGGGGACAGTTTGACAACACCATATATTTT

D: NA
V: TRBV27
J: TRBJ1-2
size: NA
CDR3: CASSLKGEGYGYTF
DNA: TGTGCCAGCAGTTTAAAGGGGGAGGGCTATGGCTACACCTTC

D: NA
V: TRBV5-8
J: TRBJ1-2
size: NA
CDR3: CASSLNGGYYGYTF
DNA: TGTGCCAGCAGCCTGAACGGGGGGTACTATGGCTACACCTTC

D: NA
V: TRBV18
J: TRBJ2-5
size: NA
CDR3: CASSRGDRQAPQETQYF
DNA: TGTGCCAGCTCACGAGGGGACCGTCAAGCCCCCCAAGAGACCCAGTACTTC

D: TRBD1
V: TRBV7-8
J: TRBJ2-3
size: NA
CDR3: CASSPGDRGFTDTQYF
DNA: TGTGCCAGCAGCCCTGGGGACAGGGGATTCACAGATACGCAGTATTTT

D: NA
V: TRBV5-1
J: TRBJ1-1
size: NA
CDR3: CASSADRMNTEAFF
DNA: TGCGCCAGCAGCGCCGACAGGATGAACACTGAAGCTTTCTTT

D: NA
V: TRBV5-1
J: TRBJ2-6
size: once
CDR3: CASSFGLASGANVLTF
DNA: TGCGCCAGCAGCTTTGGACTCGCCTCTGGGGCCAACGTCCTGACTTTC

D: TRBD2
V: TRBV5-1
J: TRBJ2-7
size: NA
CDR3: CASSRNPSGGQPYEQYF
DNA: TGCGCCAGCAGCCGGAACCCTAGCGGAGGGCAGCCCTACGAGCAGTACTTC

D: NA
V: TRBV7-3
J: TRBJ1-1
size: NA
CDR3: CASSLLDRNTEAFF
DNA: TGTGCCAGCAGCCTTCTGGACAGGAACACTGAAGCTTTCTTT

D: NA
V: TRBV4-2
J: TRBJ2-7
size: NA
CDR3: CASSQAAGLPELYEQYF
DNA: TGTGCCAGCAGCCAAGCCGCGGGACTCCCCGAACTATACGAGCAGTACTTC

D: NA
V: TRBV19
J: TRBJ1-5
size: NA
CDR3: CASSSRGGGNQPQHF
DNA: TGTGCCAGTAGTTCGCGGGGGGGTGGCAATCAGCCCCAGCATTTT

D: NA
V: TRBV7-8
J: TRBJ2-3
size: NA
CDR3: CASSLASRQSDTQYF
DNA: TGTGCCAGCAGCTTAGCTTCTCGCCAGAGCGATACGCAGTATTTT

D: TRBD2
V: TRBV27
J: TRBJ2-1
size: many
CDR3: CASSPPGLAASQQFF
DNA: TGTGCCAGCAGTCCACCGGGACTAGCAGCCTCTCAGCAGTTCTTC

D: NA
V: TRBV19
J: TRBJ1-5
size: NA
CDR3: CASSMPERHFYSNQPQHF
DNA: TGTGCCAGTAGTATGCCTGAACGACATTTCTATAGCAATCAGCCCCAGCATTTT

D: NA
V: TRBV28
J: TRBJ2-7
size: NA
CDR3: CASSLLGGRPIIRQYF
DNA: TGTGCCAGCAGTTTACTCGGCGGCAGGCCCATCATCCGGCAGTACTTC